Listed here is a single T cell receptor (beta chain). Its antigen is as yet unknown. The PCR ran on 60 Vbeta and 13 Jbeta primers. The table came from immunoSEQ multiplex PCR; TCRdb's copy has only in-frame clones and leaves some out. Of tens of thousands of clones in the sample, around 80% were seen once. The data belong to a study of cytomegalovirus exposure and HLA in healthy donors. As for the study in general: As released early, the data held 70 million to 100 million unique TCRs from HLA-typed donors. Findings and limits, study-wide: An Asian-associated ancestry cluster reportedly showed fewer N-insertions than the approximately 650-donor mean in a later analysis. Segments of the TCR beta V type were, in most cases, productive about 87% or about 30% of the time in an earlier analysis.

CDR1 is MNHNY and CDR2 is SVGAGI in the germline V gene (reference sequence). This CDR3 contains 16 residues. The V gene end was trimmed by 0 bases and the J gene end by 1 base; junction bases not matched to a gene: 4. Sequenced: PBMCs. The J gene is TRBJ2-7, the V gene TRBV6-6, with 9 bases aligning to TRBD2. This sequence originates from a male donor in good health and CMV-seronegative. The CDR3 loop is CASSYSSSGVSYEQYF. The CDR3 DNA reads as TGTGCCAGCAGTTACTCGTCTAGCGGGGTTTCCTACGAGCAGTACTTC.